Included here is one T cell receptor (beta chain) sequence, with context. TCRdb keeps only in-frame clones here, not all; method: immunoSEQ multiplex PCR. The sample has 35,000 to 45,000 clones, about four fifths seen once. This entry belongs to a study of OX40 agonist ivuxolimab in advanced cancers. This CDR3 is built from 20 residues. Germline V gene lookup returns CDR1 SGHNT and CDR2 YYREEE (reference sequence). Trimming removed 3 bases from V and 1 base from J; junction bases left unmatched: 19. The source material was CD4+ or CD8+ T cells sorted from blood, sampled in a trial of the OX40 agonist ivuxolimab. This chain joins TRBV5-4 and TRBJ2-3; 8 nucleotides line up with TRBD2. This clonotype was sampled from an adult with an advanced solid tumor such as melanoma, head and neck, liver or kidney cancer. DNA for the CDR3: TGTGCCAGCAGCTGGGAGGGAGGGGGATGGACTAGCCACCGCACAGATACGCAGTATTTT. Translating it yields CASSWEGGGWTSHRTDTQYF.